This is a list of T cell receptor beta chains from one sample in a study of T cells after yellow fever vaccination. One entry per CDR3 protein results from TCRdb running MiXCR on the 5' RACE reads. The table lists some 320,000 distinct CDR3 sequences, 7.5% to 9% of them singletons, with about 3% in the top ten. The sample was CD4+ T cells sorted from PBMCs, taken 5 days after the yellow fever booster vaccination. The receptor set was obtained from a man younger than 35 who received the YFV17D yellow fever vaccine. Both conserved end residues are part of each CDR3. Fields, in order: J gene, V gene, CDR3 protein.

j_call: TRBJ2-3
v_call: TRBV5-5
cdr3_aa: CASVLPQRAQDTQYF

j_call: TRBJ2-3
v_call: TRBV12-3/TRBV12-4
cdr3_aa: CASSPRLAAISDTQYF

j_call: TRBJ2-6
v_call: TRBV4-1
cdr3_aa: CATAGVGANVLTF

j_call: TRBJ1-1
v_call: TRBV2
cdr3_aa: CASGRDRTEAFF

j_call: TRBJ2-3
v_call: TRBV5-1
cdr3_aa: CASRPRGQFRQEAWNTQYF

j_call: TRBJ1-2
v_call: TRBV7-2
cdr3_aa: CASSLSGRQGWVYGYTF

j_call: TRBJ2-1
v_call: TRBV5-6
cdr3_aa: CASSQAVHNEQFF

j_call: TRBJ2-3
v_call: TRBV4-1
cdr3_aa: CASSQVGVPWGADTQYF

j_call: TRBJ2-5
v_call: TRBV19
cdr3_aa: CASSIPGTGQETQYF

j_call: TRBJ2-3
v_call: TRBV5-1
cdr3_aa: CASSLGNEVSTDTQYF

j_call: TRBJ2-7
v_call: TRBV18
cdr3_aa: CASSPGTGTEQYF

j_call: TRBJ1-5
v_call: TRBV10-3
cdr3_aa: CAISDYSNQPQHF

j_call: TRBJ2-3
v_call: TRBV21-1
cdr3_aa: CASSEGGQLILPDTQYF

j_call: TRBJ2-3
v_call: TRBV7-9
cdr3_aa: CASSSGLAIDTQYF

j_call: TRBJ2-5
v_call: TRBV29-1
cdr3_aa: CSAGTYQETQYF

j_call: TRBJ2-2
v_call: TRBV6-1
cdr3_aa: CASSALNTGELFF

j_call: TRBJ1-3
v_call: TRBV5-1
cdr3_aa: CASSLEWGIGNTIYF

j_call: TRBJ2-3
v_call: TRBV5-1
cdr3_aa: CASGALAGSSTDTQYF

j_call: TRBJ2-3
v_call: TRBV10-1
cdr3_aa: CASSGPLAGEITDTQYF

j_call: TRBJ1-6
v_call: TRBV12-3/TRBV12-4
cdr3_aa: CASTREGDRSPLHF

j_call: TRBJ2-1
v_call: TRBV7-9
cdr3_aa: CASRQGEGEQFF

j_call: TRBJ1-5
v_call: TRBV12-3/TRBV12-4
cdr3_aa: CASSFSRGGGGVGSNQPQHF